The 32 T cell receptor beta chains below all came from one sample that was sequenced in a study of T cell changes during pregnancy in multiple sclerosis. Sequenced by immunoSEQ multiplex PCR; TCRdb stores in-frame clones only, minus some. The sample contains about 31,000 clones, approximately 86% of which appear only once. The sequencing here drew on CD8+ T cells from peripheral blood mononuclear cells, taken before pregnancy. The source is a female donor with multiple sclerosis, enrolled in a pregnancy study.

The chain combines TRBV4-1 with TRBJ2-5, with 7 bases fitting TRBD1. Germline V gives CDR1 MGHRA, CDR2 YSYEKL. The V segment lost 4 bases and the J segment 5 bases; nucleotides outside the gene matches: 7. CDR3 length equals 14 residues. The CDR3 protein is CASSPRQGGETQYF. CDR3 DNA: TGCGCCAGCAGCCCAAGACAGGGTGGGGAGACCCAGTACTTC.

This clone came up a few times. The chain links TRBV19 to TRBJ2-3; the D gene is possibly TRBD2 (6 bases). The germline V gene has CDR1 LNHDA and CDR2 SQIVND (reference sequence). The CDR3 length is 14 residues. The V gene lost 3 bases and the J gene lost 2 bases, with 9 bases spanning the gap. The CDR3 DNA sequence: TGTGCCAGTAGTATGTTAGCGGACACAGATACGCAGTATTTT. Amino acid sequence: CASSMLADTDTQYF.

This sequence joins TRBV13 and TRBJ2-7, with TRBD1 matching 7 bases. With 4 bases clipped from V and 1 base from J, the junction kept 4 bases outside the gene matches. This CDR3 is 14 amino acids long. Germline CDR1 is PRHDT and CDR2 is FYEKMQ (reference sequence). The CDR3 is CASSSGTASYEQYF. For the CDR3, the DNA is TGTGCCAGCAGCTCCGGGACAGCTTCCTACGAGCAGTACTTC.

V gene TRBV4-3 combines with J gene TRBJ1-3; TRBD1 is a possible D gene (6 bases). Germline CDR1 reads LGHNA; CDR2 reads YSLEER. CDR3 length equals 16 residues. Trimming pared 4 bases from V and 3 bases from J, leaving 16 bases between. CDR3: CASSRATGSGGNTIYF. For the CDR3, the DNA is TGCGCCAGCAGCCGAGCCACAGGGTCAGGTGGAAACACCATATATTTT.

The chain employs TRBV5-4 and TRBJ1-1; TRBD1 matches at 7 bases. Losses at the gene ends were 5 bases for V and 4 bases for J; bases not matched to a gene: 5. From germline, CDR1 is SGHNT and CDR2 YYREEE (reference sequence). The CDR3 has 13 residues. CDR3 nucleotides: TGTGCCAGCAGGGAGGGGACAGTCACTGAAGCTTTCTTT. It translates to CASREGTVTEAFF.

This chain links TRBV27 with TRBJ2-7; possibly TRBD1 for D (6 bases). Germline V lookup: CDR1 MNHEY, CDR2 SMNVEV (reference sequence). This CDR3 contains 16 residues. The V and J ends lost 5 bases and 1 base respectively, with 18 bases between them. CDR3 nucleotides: TGTGCCAGCAGTCCCTCGACAGGAGCCAAATCCTACGAGCAGTACTTC. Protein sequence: CASSPSTGAKSYEQYF.

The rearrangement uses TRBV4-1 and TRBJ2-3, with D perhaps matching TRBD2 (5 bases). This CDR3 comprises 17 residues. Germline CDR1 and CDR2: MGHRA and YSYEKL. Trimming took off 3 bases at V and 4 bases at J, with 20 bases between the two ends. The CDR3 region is CASSQASGERFADTQYF. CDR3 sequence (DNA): TGCGCCAGCAGCCAGGCGTCAGGTGAGCGGTTCGCAGATACGCAGTATTTT.

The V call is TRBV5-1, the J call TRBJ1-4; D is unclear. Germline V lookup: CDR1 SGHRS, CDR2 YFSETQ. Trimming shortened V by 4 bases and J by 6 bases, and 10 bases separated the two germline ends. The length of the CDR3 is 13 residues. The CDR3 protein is CASSQTGDEKLFF. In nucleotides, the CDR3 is TGCGCCAGCAGCCAAACGGGAGATGAAAAACTGTTTTTT.

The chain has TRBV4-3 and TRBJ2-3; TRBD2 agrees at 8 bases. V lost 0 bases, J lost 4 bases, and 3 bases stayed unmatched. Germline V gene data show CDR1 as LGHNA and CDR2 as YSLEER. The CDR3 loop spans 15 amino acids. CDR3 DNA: TGCGCCAGCAGCCAAGAATCGGGAGGGGCAGATACGCAGTATTTT. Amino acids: CASSQESGGADTQYF.

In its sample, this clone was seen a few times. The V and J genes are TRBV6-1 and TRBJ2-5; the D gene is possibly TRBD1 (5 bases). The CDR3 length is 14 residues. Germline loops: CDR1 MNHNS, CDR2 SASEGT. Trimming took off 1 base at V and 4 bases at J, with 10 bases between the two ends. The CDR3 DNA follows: TGTGCCAGCAGTGAAGGTTCAGGGCCAGAGACCCAGTACTTC. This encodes CASSEGSGPETQYF.

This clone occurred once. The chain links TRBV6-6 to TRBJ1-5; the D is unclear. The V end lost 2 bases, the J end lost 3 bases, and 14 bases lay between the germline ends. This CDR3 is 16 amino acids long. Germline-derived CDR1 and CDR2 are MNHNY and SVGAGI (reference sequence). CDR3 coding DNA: TGTGCCAGCAGTTACCCTATACCTGATACCAATCAGCCCCAGCATTTT. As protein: CASSYPIPDTNQPQHF.

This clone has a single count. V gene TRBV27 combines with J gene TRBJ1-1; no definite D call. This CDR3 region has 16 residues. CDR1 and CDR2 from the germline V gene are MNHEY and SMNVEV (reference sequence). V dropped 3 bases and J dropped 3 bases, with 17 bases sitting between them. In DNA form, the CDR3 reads TGTGCCAGCAGTTTGGAATCCTACGGCGGGGACACTGAAGCTTTCTTT. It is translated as CASSLESYGGDTEAFF.

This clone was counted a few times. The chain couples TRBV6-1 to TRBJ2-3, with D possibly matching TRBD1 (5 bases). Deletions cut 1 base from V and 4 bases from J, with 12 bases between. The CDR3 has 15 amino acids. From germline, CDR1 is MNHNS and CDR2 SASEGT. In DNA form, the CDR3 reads TGTGCCAGCAGTGAAGTCCGGCAGGGCCCAGATACGCAGTATTTT. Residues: CASSEVRQGPDTQYF.

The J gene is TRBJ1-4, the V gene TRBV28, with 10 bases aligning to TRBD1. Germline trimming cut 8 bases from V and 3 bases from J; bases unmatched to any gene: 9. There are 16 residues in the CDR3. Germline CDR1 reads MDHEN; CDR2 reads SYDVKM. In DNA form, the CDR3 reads TGTGCCAGCGGCTCCGACAGGGGGCATCCTAATGAAAAACTGTTTTTT. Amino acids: CASGSDRGHPNEKLFF.

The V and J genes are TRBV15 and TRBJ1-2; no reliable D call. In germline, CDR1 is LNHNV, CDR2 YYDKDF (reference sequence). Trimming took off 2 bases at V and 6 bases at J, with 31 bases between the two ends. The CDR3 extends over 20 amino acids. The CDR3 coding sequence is TGTGCCACCAGCAGATCCTGTCTAGCGTGTACGGGCGCCAGAAGGCATGGCTACACCTTC. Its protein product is CATSRSCLACTGARRHGYTF.

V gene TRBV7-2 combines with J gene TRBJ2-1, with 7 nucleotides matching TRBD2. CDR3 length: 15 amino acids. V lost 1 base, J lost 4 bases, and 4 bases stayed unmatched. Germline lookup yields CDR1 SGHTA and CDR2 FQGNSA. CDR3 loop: CASSLDGGGYNEQFF. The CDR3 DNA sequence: TGTGCCAGCAGCTTAGACGGGGGAGGGTACAATGAGCAGTTCTTC.

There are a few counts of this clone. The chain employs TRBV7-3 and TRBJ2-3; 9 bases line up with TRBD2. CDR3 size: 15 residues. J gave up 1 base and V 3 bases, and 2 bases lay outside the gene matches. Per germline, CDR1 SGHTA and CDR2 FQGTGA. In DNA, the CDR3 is TGTGCCAGCAGCTTCATAGCGGGGGGCACAGATACGCAGTATTTT. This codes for CASSFIAGGTDTQYF.

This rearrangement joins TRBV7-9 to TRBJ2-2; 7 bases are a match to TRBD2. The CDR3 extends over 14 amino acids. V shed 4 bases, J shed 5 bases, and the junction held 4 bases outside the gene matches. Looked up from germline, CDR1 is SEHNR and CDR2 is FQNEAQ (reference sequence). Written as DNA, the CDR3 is TGTGCCAGCAGCTCTCTGGGGGGGACCGGGGAGCTGTTTTTT. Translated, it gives CASSSLGGTGELFF.

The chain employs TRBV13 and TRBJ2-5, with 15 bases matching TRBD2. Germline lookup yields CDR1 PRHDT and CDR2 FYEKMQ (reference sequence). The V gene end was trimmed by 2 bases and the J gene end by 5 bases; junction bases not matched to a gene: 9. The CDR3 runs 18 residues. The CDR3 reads CASSLKEGLAGGGETQYF. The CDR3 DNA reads TGTGCCAGCAGCTTAAAGGAGGGACTAGCGGGAGGAGGGGAGACCCAGTACTTC.

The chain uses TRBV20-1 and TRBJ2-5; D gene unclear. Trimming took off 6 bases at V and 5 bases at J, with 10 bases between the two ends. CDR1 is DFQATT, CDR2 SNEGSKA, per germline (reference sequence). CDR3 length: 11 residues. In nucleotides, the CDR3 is TGCAGTGCGCCGCAGTGGGAGACCCAGTACTTC. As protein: CSAPQWETQYF.

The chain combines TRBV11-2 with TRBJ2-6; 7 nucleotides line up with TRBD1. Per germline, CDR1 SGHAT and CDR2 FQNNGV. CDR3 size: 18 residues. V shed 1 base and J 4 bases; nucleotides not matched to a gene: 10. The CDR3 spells CASSLAKGAAIGANVLTF. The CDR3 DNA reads TGTGCCAGCAGCTTAGCTAAGGGGGCGGCTATAGGGGCCAACGTCCTGACTTTC.

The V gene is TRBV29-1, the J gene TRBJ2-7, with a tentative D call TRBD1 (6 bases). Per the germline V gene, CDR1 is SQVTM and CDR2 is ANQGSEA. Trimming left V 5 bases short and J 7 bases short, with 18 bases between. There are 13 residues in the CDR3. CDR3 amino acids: CSVIQGERAEQYF. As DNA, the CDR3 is TGCAGCGTTATACAGGGCGAAAGAGCGGAGCAGTACTTC.

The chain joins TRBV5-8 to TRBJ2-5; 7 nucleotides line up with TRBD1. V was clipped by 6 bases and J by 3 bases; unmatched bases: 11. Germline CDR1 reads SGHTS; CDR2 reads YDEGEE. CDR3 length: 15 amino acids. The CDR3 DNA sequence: TGTGCCAGCAACCCAAGGGTCCAGGGGGAAGAGACCCAGTACTTC. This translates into CASNPRVQGEETQYF.

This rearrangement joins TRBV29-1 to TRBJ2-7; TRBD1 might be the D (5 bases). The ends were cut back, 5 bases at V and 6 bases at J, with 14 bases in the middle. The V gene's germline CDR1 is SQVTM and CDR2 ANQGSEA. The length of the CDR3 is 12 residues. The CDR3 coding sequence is TGCAGCGTTCGGACAAGTTGGCCCGAGCAGTACTTC. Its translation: CSVRTSWPEQYF.

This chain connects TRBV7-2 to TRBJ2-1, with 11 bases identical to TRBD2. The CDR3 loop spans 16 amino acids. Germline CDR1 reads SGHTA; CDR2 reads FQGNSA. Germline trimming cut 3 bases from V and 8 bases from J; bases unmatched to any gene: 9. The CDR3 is CASSFGLAGGMDEQFF. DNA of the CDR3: TGTGCCAGCAGCTTCGGACTAGCGGGTGGTATGGATGAGCAGTTCTTC.

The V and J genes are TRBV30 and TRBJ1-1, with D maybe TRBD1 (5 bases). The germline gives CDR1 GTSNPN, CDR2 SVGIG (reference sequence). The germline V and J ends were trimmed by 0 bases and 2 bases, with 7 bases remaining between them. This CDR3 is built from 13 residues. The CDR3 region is CAWSVQENTEAFF. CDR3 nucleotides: TGTGCCTGGAGTGTACAGGAAAACACTGAAGCTTTCTTT.

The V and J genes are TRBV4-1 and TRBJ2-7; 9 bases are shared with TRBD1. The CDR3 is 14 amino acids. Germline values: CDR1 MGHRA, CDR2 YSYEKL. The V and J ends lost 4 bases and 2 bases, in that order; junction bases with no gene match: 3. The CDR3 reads CASSLDRGAYEQYF. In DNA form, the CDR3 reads TGCGCCAGCAGCCTGGACAGGGGAGCCTACGAGCAGTACTTC.

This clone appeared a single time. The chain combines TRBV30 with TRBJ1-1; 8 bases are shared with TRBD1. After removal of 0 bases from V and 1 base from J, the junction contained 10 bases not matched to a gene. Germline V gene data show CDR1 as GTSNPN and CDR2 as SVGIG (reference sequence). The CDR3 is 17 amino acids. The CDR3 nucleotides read TGTGCCTGGAGTGTTTTTCGCAGGGGGCCGGGGAACACTGAAGCTTTCTTT. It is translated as CAWSVFRRGPGNTEAFF.

CDR3 loop: CASSYSTSGGEKQFF. The DNA for the CDR3 is TGTGCCAGCAGTTACTCTACTAGCGGGGGGGAGAAGCAGTTCTTC. The rearrangement uses TRBV6-5 and TRBJ2-1, with 13 bases aligning to TRBD2. Germline V lookup: CDR1 MNHEY, CDR2 SVGAGI. The CDR3 totals 15 residues. V shed 0 bases and J 11 bases; nucleotides not matched to a gene: 4.

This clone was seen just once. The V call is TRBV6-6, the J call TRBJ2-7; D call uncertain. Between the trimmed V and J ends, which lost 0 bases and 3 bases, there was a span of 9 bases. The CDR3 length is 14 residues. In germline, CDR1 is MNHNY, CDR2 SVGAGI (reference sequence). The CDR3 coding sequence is TGTGCCAGCAGTTACTCGAGGCCGGACTACGAGCAGTACTTC. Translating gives CASSYSRPDYEQYF.

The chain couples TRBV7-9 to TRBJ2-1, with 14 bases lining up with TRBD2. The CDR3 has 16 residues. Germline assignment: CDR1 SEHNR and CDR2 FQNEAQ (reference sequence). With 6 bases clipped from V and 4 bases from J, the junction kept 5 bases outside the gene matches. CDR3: CASSSTSGGAYNEQFF. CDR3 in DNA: TGTGCCAGCAGTTCGACTAGCGGGGGGGCGTACAATGAGCAGTTCTTC.

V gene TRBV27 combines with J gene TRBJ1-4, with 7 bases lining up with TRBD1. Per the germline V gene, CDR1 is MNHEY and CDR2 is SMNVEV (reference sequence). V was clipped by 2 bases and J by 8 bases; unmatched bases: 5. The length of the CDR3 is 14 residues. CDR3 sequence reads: CASSLDRAGEKLFF. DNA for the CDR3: TGTGCCAGCAGTTTAGACAGGGCAGGGGAAAAACTGTTTTTT.